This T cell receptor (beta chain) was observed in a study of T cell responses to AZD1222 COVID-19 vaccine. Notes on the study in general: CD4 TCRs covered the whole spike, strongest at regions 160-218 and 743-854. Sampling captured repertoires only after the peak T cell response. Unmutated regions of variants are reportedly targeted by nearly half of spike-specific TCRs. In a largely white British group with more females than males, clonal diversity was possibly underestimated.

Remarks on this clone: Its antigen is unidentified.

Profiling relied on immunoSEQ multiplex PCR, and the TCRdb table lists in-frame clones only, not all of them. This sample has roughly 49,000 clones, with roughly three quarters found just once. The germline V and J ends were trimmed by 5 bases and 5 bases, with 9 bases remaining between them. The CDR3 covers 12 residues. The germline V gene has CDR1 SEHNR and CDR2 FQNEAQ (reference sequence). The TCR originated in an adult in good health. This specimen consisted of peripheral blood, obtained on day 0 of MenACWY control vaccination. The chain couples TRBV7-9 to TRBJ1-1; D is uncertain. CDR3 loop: CASSPPRTEAFF. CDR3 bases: TGTGCCAGCAGCCCCCCTAGGACTGAAGCTTTCTTT.